Shown below are 24 T cell receptor beta chains from a single sample sequenced in a study of cytomegalovirus exposure and HLA in healthy donors. PCR amplification relied on 60 Vbeta primers (plus 13 Jbeta primers). Produced via immunoSEQ multiplex PCR; TCRdb's table is partial and in-frame only. The sample contains about 150,000 clones, approximately 79% of which appear only once. Sequencing used PBMCs. Receptors were obtained from a man aged 45-65 years in good health and CMV-seropositive.

The chain carries TRBV7-3 and TRBJ2-1; TRBD2 matches 13 bases. Germline V CDR1 and CDR2: SGHTA, FQGTGA. CDR3 length: 16 residues. The V and J ends lost 5 bases and 5 bases, in that order; junction bases with no gene match: 6. The CDR3 bases are TGTGCCAGCAGCCCCGGGACTAGCGGGGCTAACAATGAGCAGTTCTTC. This sequence encodes CASSPGTSGANNEQFF.

The genes are TRBV7-8 and TRBJ1-4; D may be TRBD1 (5 bases). V dropped 2 bases and J dropped 8 bases, with 15 bases sitting between them. The CDR3 is 15 amino acids. Germline V gives CDR1 SGHVS, CDR2 FQNEAQ. The CDR3 loop is CASSLFRGGGEKLFF. CDR3 in DNA: TGTGCCAGCAGCTTATTCCGGGGCGGAGGGGAAAAACTGTTTTTT.

The chain recombines TRBV7-2 with TRBJ2-6; the D is unclear. The germline CDR1 and CDR2 sequences are SGHTA and FQGNSA. CDR3 length: 13 residues. The V end lost 5 bases, the J end lost 5 bases, and 7 bases lay between the germline ends. CDR3 sequence: CASSPSWANVLTF. The CDR3 bases are TGTGCCAGCAGCCCCTCGTGGGCCAACGTCCTGACTTTC.

This clone was picked up one time. V and J are TRBV20-1 and TRBJ2-7; no definite D call. V lost 4 bases and J 5 bases, leaving 6 bases between the germline ends. The CDR3 extends over 10 amino acids. CDR1 DFQATT and CDR2 SNEGSKA come from the germline V gene (reference sequence). CDR3 sequence: CSATFDEQYF. The CDR3 nucleotides are TGCAGTGCTACCTTCGACGAGCAGTACTTC.

About this clone itself: Other DNA sequences in the same sample also yield this CDR3. The V gene is TRBV5-1, the J gene TRBJ1-4; TRBD1 might be the D (5 bases). The CDR3 length is 15 residues. V was shortened by 4 bases and J by 4 bases, with 14 bases between the two germline ends. Germline V CDR1 and CDR2: SGHRS, YFSETQ. Here the CDR3 reads CASSKDSQYNEKLFF. CDR3 DNA sequence: TGCGCCAGCAGCAAAGACAGTCAGTATAATGAAAAACTGTTTTTT.

This clone was recorded only once. The chain uses TRBV27 and TRBJ2-5, with D possibly being TRBD2 (5 bases). V was trimmed by 4 bases and J by 1 base, leaving 13 bases between them. The length of the CDR3 is 15 residues. The germline V gene encodes CDR1 MNHEY and CDR2 SMNVEV (reference sequence). CDR3: CASSSGYGLQETQYF. DNA for the CDR3: TGTGCCAGCAGTTCGGGGTATGGGCTCCAAGAGACCCAGTACTTC.

The chain employs TRBV4-2 and TRBJ2-4, with 8 bases matching TRBD2. Germline CDR1 is LGHNA and CDR2 is YNFKEQ. V lost 0 bases, J lost 0 bases, and 4 bases stayed unmatched. The CDR3 spans 17 residues. CDR3 sequence (DNA): TGTGCCAGCAGCCAAGATTTACTAGCGGTAGCCAAAAACATTCAGTACTTC. Encoded protein: CASSQDLLAVAKNIQYF.

This clone appeared a single time. V usage is TRBV21-1 and J usage is TRBJ2-3; TRBD1 is the table's D call and was not checked against the DNA. TRBV21-1 is a recognized pseudogene. CDR3 length: 16 residues. This chain's CDR3 is CASSPRDRGNGDTQYF. The DNA for the CDR3 is TGTGCCAGCAGCCCGAGGGACAGGGGGAATGGAGATACGCAGTATTTT.

The sample holds a few counts of this clone. The chain uses TRBV2 and TRBJ1-1; D not resolved. Germline lookup yields CDR1 SNHLY and CDR2 FYNNEI. The CDR3 is made up of 11 amino acids. Trimming took off 6 bases at V and 8 bases at J, with 10 bases between the two ends. The CDR3 protein is CASSRSGEAFF. The DNA of the CDR3 is TGTGCCAGCAGCCGGAGTGGAGAAGCTTTCTTT.

This clone was observed a handful of times. J is TRBJ1-1 and V is TRBV7-9; TRBD1 might be the D (5 bases). The germline V and J ends were trimmed by 3 bases and 1 base, with 15 bases remaining between them. The CDR3 runs 16 residues. Germline CDR1 and CDR2: SEHNR and FQNEAQ (reference sequence). The CDR3 sequence is CASSLTGGGENTEAFF. The CDR3 nucleotides are TGTGCCAGCAGCTTGACCGGCGGGGGGGAGAACACTGAAGCTTTCTTT.

The rearrangement joins TRBV9 to TRBJ2-3; 7 bases are a match to TRBD2. The junction had 14 bases not matched to a gene; V was cut back by 0 bases and J by 1 base. Germline CDR1 and CDR2: SGDLS and YYNGEE. The CDR3 is made up of 19 amino acids. The CDR3 DNA reads TGTGCCAGCAGCGTAGGGTCAGGCGGCGGGGGAACTCGCACAGATACGCAGTATTTT. It encodes CASSVGSGGGGTRTDTQYF. Together with reference TRBV9 and TRBJ2-3, the CDR3 gives the full variable domain: DSGVTQTPKHLITATGQRVTLRCSPRSGDLSVYWYQQSLDQGLQFLIQYYNGEERAKGNILERFSAQQFPDLHSELNLSSLELGDSALYFCASSVGSGGGGTRTDTQYFGPGTRLTVL.

The chain recombines TRBV28 with TRBJ2-7; weak D call: TRBD2 (6 bases). CDR3 length equals 14 residues. From germline, CDR1 is MDHEN and CDR2 SYDVKM. Trimming removed 8 bases from V and 4 bases from J, with 18 bases in between. For the CDR3, the DNA is TGTGCCAGCGGGGTTAGCGGAAGCGGGTACGAGCAGTACTTC. Protein: CASGVSGSGYEQYF.

This chain joins TRBV5-1 and TRBJ1-2; D is unresolved. The CDR3 has 13 amino acids. The germline V gene has CDR1 SGHRS and CDR2 YFSETQ. V shed 0 bases and J shed 4 bases, with 7 bases lying between them. The CDR3 sequence is CASSLVGSYGYTF. CDR3 DNA: TGCGCCAGCAGCTTGGTCGGGAGCTATGGCTACACCTTC.

J is TRBJ2-7 and V is TRBV9; TRBD2 aligns across 7 bases. Germline V gene data show CDR1 as SGDLS and CDR2 as YYNGEE. V lost 4 bases and J lost 2; bases outside the gene matches: 9. CDR3 length equals 15 residues. In nucleotides, the CDR3 is TGTGCCAGCAGCCCCCGGGGGGTGGGCACCTACGAGCAGTACTTC. It translates to CASSPRGVGTYEQYF.

The chain joins TRBV10-1 to TRBJ2-7; D is possibly TRBD1 (5 bases). Germline V CDR1 and CDR2: WNHNN, SYGVQD (reference sequence). V lost 2 bases to trimming and J lost 12 bases, with 14 bases between them. The CDR3 spans 12 residues. The CDR3 region has the DNA TGCGCCAGCAGTGAGGGGGCCCTACCCCTGTACTTC. Its protein product is CASSEGALPLYF.

This rearrangement joins TRBV5-6 to TRBJ2-3; TRBD1 aligns across 9 bases. Trimming at V came to 4 bases and at J to 4 bases, leaving 10 bases not matched to a gene. Per germline, CDR1 SGHDT and CDR2 YYEEEE. The CDR3 contains 16 residues. The CDR3 protein is CASSKTTGQGADTQYF. CDR3 bases: TGTGCCAGCAGCAAGACCACGGGACAGGGCGCAGATACGCAGTATTTT.

With respect to this clone: The junction departs from the called germline gene at one end, perhaps through a read error. The chain recombines TRBV7-9 with TRBJ2-1; TRBD2 matches 10 bases. Germline V gene data show CDR1 as SEHNR and CDR2 as FQNEAQ (reference sequence). CDR3 length equals 16 residues. Here the CDR3 DNA reads TGTTCCAGCAGCCCCGGGACTAGCGCCTACTACAATGAGCAGTTCTTC. This gives the protein CSSSPGTSAYYNEQFF.

DNA of the CDR3: TGTGCCAGCAGTTCCCCCTCTTCCAGGGGCCAAGAGACCCAGTACTTC. Amino acid sequence: CASSSPSSRGQETQYF. The chain employs TRBV28 and TRBJ2-5; possibly TRBD1 for D (6 bases). Trimming took 4 bases from V and 1 from J, leaving 16 bases between them. The CDR3 runs 16 residues. Germline V CDR1 and CDR2: MDHEN, SYDVKM.

The CDR3 here is CASSANRDRGRKYF. The CDR3 DNA follows: TGTGCCAGCAGTGCGAACCGGGACAGAGGGAGAAAGTACTTC. The chain carries TRBV5-6 and TRBJ2-7; 7 bases are a match to TRBD1. The J segment lost 11 bases and the V segment lost 5 bases, leaving 16 bases of the junction unmatched. Germline-derived CDR1 and CDR2 are SGHDT and YYEEEE. This CDR3 region has 14 residues.

The chain carries TRBV27 and TRBJ2-7, with D maybe TRBD1 (6 bases). Trimming left V 7 bases short and J 0 bases short, with 16 bases between. The CDR3 is 15 amino acids. Germline CDR1 and CDR2: MNHEY and SMNVEV (reference sequence). Here the CDR3 DNA reads TGTGCCAGCACGCTAACAGGGCAAAGCTCCTACGAGCAGTACTTC. Translating it yields CASTLTGQSSYEQYF.

The rearrangement uses TRBV7-6 and TRBJ2-7; D gene ambiguous. Germline CDR1 is SGHVS and CDR2 is FNYEAQ. The CDR3 extends over 13 amino acids. V shed 4 bases and J shed 0 bases, with 7 bases lying between them. CDR3 bases: TGTGCCAGCAGCTCGCAGGCCTCCTACGAGCAGTACTTC. Translated, it gives CASSSQASYEQYF.

The rearrangement links TRBV6-5 to TRBJ2-5; no definite D call. Germline V gene lookup returns CDR1 MNHEY and CDR2 SVGAGI. This CDR3 contains 13 residues. V was clipped by 2 bases and J by 1 base, with 5 bases between them. The CDR3 spells CASSYGLQETQYF. Written as DNA, the CDR3 is TGTGCCAGCAGTTACGGCCTCCAAGAGACCCAGTACTTC.

This clone occurred once. The chain has TRBV5-5 and TRBJ2-1; 7 bases match TRBD1. Germline V gene data show CDR1 as SGHKS and CDR2 as YYEKEE (reference sequence). CDR3 length equals 14 residues. Unmatched junction bases numbered 10, after V lost 4 bases and J lost 9 bases. The CDR3 loop is CASSISQGVSEQFF. As DNA, the CDR3 is TGTGCCAGCAGCATCTCTCAGGGGGTTAGTGAGCAGTTCTTC.

This clone turned up a few times. The chain combines TRBV5-1 with TRBJ1-2; D may be TRBD1 (5 bases). This CDR3 spans 14 amino acids. The germline V gene encodes CDR1 SGHRS and CDR2 YFSETQ. V dropped 2 bases and J dropped 8 bases, with 16 bases sitting between them. CDR3 region: CASSFEPSGNGYTF. As DNA, the CDR3 is TGCGCCAGCAGCTTCGAACCGTCAGGGAACGGCTACACCTTC.